Given below is one T cell receptor beta chain in context. Antigen: not known. The data were taken from a study of regulatory dendritic cells for organ transplantation. J gave up 7 bases and V 11 bases, and 10 bases lay outside the gene matches. The germline gives CDR1 MNHNY, CDR2 SVGAGI (reference sequence). The CDR3 extends over 13 amino acids. Sequenced by immunoSEQ multiplex PCR; TCRdb stores in-frame clones only, minus some. The table includes 30,000 to 40,000 clones, around 90% detected once. General study findings and limits: The most alloreactive TCR clonotypes were found in resting memory CD8+ cells.

V and J are TRBV6-6 and TRBJ1-4; 7 positions agree with TRBD1. This receptor was identified in a human donor in good health. Input material: naive CD4+ T cells from blood. Subset given: CD45RA+ naive T cells. The CDR3 loop reads CAGRGGAFEKLFF. CDR3 DNA: TGTGCCGGACGAGGGGGCGCTTTTGAAAAACTGTTTTTT.